A selection of T cell receptor beta chains follows, all from one sample in a study of cytomegalovirus exposure and HLA in healthy donors. The data were produced by immunoSEQ multiplex PCR, yet TCRdb's version contains in-frame clones alone and is incomplete. The sample includes 120,000 to 150,000 clones, around three quarters of them seen just once. Sequences were obtained from PBMCs. The receptors here all came from a man aged 40-55 years in good health and CMV-seronegative. The conserved cysteine and the conserved F or W are not part of the CDR3 here.

v_gene: TRBV19
CDR3aa: ASSIQYNEQF

v_gene: TRBV7-2
CDR3aa: ASSLRLAGDLAKNIQY

v_gene: TRBV9
CDR3aa: ASSVVGGGMTDTQY

v_gene: TRBV14
CDR3aa: ASSQDQRRQGSYNEQF

v_gene: TRBV2
CDR3aa: ASRGQGFGEQF

v_gene: TRBV10-1
CDR3aa: AIAPGLAGGPKDNEQF

v_gene: TRBV7-8
CDR3aa: ASSLGTGGYPGYEQY

v_gene: TRBV10-3
CDR3aa: AAMLEEYNEQF

v_gene: TRBV10-3
CDR3aa: AITDRYGTQY

v_gene: TRBV19
CDR3aa: ASSPLAGSSDTQY

v_gene: TRBV5-5
CDR3aa: ASSLGTSGGTLETQY

v_gene: TRBV11-2
CDR3aa: ASSPPDRGIFSTDTQY

v_gene: TRBV13
CDR3aa: ASNSLGGSLN

v_gene: TRBV4-1
CDR3aa: ASSQGLAVFTDTQY

v_gene: TRBV6-1
CDR3aa: ASSAIETQY

v_gene: TRBV28
CDR3aa: ASSLTGGSTEAF

v_gene: TRBV14
CDR3aa: ASSQRYRVVGTDTQY

v_gene: TRBV28
CDR3aa: ASHLDSHISTDTQY

v_gene: TRBV5-4
CDR3aa: ASSLVGTDEKLF

v_gene: TRBV6-5
CDR3aa: ASSATGVDGYT

v_gene: TRBV10-2
CDR3aa: ASSDRGEQY

v_gene: TRBV28
CDR3aa: ASRRTNESSYEQY

v_gene: TRBV5-1
CDR3aa: ASSTISTAPGNTIY

v_gene: TRBV11-3
CDR3aa: ASSMGAAGELF

v_gene: TRBV4-1
CDR3aa: ASSQAGQGISGELF

v_gene: TRBV5-4
CDR3aa: ASSLMLAGGSGELF

v_gene: TRBV28
CDR3aa: ASSFYRVKGARRGNQPQH

v_gene: TRBV27
CDR3aa: ASMRAPGYEQY

v_gene: TRBV10-1
CDR3aa: ASSGRSSGRAAYNEQF

v_gene: TRBV14
CDR3aa: ASSAQTGANSGQY

v_gene: TRBV7-8
CDR3aa: ASSLQGQATSYEQY

v_gene: TRBV6-5
CDR3aa: ASSYTLSSGSHQAF

v_gene: TRBV7-8
CDR3aa: ASSIRDRGGYEQY

v_gene: TRBV5-6
CDR3aa: ASSEGLVIYEQY

v_gene: TRBV5-6
CDR3aa: ASSFKSISTDTQY

v_gene: TRBV11-2
CDR3aa: ASSLVGDTEAF

v_gene: TRBV6-1
CDR3aa: ASSETGTGHEAF

v_gene: TRBV7-9
CDR3aa: ASSLAGGQETQY

v_gene: TRBV7-8
CDR3aa: ASSLTRTGEGATNEKLF

v_gene: TRBV6-4
CDR3aa: ASSRTGVTGELF

v_gene: TRBV5-4
CDR3aa: ASSSSGSGISYNEQF

v_gene: TRBV27
CDR3aa: ASSPAVSGKLYNEQF

v_gene: TRBV21-1
CDR3aa: ASITKCTGGYNEQF

v_gene: TRBV5-1
CDR3aa: ASSLTEPYNSPLH

v_gene: TRBV2
CDR3aa: ASTTSGYEQY

v_gene: TRBV19
CDR3aa: ASSIEEDGYT

v_gene: TRBV4-1
CDR3aa: ASSQESGLATDTQY

v_gene: TRBV27
CDR3aa: ASSLRQGEVYEQY

v_gene: TRBV4-1
CDR3aa: ASSQRDRNYEQY

v_gene: TRBV19
CDR3aa: ASSIDPGLGTQY

v_gene: TRBV5-1
CDR3aa: ASSLATGGANVLT

v_gene: TRBV7-3
CDR3aa: ASSSTANTGELF

v_gene: TRBV7-9
CDR3aa: SSSSQGAGNQPQH

v_gene: TRBV9
CDR3aa: ASSMGLADSYEQY

v_gene: TRBV28
CDR3aa: ASTGVASSSYEQY